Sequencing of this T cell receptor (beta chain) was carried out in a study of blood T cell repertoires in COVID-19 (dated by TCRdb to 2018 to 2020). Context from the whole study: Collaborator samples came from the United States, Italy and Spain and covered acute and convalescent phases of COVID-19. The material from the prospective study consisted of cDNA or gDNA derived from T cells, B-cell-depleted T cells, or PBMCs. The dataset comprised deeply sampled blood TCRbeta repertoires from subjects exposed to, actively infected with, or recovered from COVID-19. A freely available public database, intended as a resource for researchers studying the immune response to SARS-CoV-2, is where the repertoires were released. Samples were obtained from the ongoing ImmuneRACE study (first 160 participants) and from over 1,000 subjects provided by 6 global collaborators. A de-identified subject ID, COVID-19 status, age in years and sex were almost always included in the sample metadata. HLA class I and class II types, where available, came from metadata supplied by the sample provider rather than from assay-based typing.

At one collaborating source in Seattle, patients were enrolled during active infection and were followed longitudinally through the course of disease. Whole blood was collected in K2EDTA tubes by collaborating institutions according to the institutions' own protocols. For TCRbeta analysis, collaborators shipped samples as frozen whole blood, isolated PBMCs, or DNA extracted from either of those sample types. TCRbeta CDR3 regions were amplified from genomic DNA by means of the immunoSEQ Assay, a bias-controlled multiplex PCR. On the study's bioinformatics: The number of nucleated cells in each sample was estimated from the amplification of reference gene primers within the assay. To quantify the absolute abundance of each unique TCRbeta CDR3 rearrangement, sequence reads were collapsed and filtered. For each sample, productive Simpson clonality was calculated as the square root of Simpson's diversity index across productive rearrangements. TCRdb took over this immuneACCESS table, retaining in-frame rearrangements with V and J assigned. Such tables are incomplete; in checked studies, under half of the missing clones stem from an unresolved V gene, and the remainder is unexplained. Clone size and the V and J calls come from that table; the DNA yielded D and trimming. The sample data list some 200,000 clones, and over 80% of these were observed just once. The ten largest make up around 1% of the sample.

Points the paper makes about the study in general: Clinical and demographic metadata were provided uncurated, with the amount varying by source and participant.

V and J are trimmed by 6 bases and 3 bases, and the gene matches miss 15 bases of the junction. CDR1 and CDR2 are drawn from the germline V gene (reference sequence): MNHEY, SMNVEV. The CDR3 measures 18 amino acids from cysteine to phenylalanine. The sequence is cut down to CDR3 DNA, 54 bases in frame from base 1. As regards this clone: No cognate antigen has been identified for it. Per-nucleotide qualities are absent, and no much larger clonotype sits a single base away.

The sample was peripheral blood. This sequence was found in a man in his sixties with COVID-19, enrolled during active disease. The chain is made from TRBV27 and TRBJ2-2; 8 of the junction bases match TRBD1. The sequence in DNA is TGTGCCAGCAGGCCCCAGCTCTCAGGGGGCGCGGACACCGGGGAGCTGTTTTTT. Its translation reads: CASRPQLSGGADTGELFF.